Below, 8 T cell receptor beta chains from the same sample are listed, as sequenced in a study of shared clonotypes between healthy human individuals. Selected positively for CCR7 and CD45RO-negative, naive CD8 cells excluded terminally differentiated effector memory CD45RA+ cells. Data came from immunoSEQ multiplex PCR; TCRdb stores just in-frame clones and leaves some out. Of roughly 590,000 clones in the sample, roughly 96% were seen once. Material for sequencing was naive CD8+ T cells sorted from blood. The receptors were gathered from a woman in her twenties or thirties in good health.

The chain uses TRBV10-3 and TRBJ2-3; 8 bases align to TRBD1. The length of the CDR3 is 14 residues. The V gene end was trimmed by 8 bases and the J gene end by 6 bases; junction bases not matched to a gene: 10. Germline CDR1 is ENHRY and CDR2 is SYGVKD. The CDR3 reads CAIGWTGPDDTQYF. The CDR3 DNA sequence: TGTGCCATCGGGTGGACAGGGCCAGATGATACGCAGTATTTT.

CDR3 bases: TGTGCCAGCAGCCCGGGACTAGCGGGAGATAATGAGCAGTTCTTC. This encodes CASSPGLAGDNEQFF. The chain carries TRBV6-5 and TRBJ2-1; TRBD2 matches 14 bases. This CDR3 has 15 residues. With V trimmed by 6 bases and J by 7 bases, 5 bases remained unmatched. Germline V gene sequence: CDR1 MNHEY, CDR2 SVGAGI.

This chain connects TRBV19 to TRBJ2-4, with D maybe TRBD2 (7 bases). CDR1 and CDR2 from the germline V gene are LNHDA and SQIVND (reference sequence). Trimming removed 4 bases at V and 0 bases at J, with 19 bases between. The CDR3 has 18 residues. This CDR3 reads CASSSWEGGFLAKNIQYF. As DNA, the CDR3 is TGTGCCAGTAGTAGCTGGGAGGGGGGGTTTTTAGCCAAAAACATTCAGTACTTC.

This chain connects TRBV9 to TRBJ2-7; possible D gene TRBD2, 5 bases. The CDR3 sequence is 15 residues long. Germline CDR1 SGDLS, CDR2 YYNGEE. The germline V and J ends were trimmed by 0 bases and 2 bases, with 12 bases remaining between them. The CDR3 loop reads CASSVGWERTYEQYF. The CDR3 region has the DNA TGTGCCAGCAGCGTAGGTTGGGAGCGAACCTACGAGCAGTACTTC. The variable domain in full, with the rest retrieved from reference TRBV9 and TRBJ2-7, is DSGVTQTPKHLITATGQRVTLRCSPRSGDLSVYWYQQSLDQGLQFLIQYYNGEERAKGNILERFSAQQFPDLHSELNLSSLELGDSALYFCASSVGWERTYEQYFGPGTRLTVT.

This chain uses TRBV6-7 with TRBJ2-7, with TRBD1 matching 10 bases. TRBV6-7 is an ORF; its function is uncertain. The J segment lost 2 bases and the V segment lost 8 bases, leaving 21 bases of the junction unmatched. The CDR3 length is 19 residues. The CDR3 sequence: CASAGDRGRAATKPYEQYF. Here the CDR3 DNA reads TGTGCCAGCGCGGGGGACAGGGGTAGAGCGGCCACTAAACCCTACGAGCAGTACTTC.

This rearrangement joins TRBV28 to TRBJ1-5, with 8 bases matching TRBD1. The CDR3 contains 16 residues. Germline trimming cut 8 bases from V and 2 bases from J; bases unmatched to any gene: 11. Germline V gene sequence: CDR1 MDHEN, CDR2 SYDVKM. This chain's CDR3 is CASGNRQGAGNQPQHF. CDR3 in DNA: TGTGCCAGCGGAAATCGGCAGGGGGCAGGCAATCAGCCCCAGCATTTT.

The chain is built from TRBV7-9 and TRBJ2-1; D is unresolved. The CDR3 has 16 residues. Germline CDR1 is SEHNR and CDR2 is FQNEAQ (reference sequence). V was trimmed by 2 bases and J by 3 bases, leaving 14 bases between them. The chain's CDR3 is CASSLLGGRYYNEQFF. For the CDR3, the DNA is TGTGCCAGCAGCTTATTGGGTGGTCGATACTACAATGAGCAGTTCTTC.

Concerning this clone: Its ends do not fully match the called genes, so a read error is possible. This chain links TRBV7-2 with TRBJ1-2; D is perhaps TRBD1 (5 bases). This CDR3 region has 10 residues. Germline V lookup: CDR1 SGHTA, CDR2 FQGNSA. The CDR3 sequence: CASSFDTGFF. CDR3 nucleotides: TGTGCCAGCAGCTTTGACACAGGCTTTTTT.